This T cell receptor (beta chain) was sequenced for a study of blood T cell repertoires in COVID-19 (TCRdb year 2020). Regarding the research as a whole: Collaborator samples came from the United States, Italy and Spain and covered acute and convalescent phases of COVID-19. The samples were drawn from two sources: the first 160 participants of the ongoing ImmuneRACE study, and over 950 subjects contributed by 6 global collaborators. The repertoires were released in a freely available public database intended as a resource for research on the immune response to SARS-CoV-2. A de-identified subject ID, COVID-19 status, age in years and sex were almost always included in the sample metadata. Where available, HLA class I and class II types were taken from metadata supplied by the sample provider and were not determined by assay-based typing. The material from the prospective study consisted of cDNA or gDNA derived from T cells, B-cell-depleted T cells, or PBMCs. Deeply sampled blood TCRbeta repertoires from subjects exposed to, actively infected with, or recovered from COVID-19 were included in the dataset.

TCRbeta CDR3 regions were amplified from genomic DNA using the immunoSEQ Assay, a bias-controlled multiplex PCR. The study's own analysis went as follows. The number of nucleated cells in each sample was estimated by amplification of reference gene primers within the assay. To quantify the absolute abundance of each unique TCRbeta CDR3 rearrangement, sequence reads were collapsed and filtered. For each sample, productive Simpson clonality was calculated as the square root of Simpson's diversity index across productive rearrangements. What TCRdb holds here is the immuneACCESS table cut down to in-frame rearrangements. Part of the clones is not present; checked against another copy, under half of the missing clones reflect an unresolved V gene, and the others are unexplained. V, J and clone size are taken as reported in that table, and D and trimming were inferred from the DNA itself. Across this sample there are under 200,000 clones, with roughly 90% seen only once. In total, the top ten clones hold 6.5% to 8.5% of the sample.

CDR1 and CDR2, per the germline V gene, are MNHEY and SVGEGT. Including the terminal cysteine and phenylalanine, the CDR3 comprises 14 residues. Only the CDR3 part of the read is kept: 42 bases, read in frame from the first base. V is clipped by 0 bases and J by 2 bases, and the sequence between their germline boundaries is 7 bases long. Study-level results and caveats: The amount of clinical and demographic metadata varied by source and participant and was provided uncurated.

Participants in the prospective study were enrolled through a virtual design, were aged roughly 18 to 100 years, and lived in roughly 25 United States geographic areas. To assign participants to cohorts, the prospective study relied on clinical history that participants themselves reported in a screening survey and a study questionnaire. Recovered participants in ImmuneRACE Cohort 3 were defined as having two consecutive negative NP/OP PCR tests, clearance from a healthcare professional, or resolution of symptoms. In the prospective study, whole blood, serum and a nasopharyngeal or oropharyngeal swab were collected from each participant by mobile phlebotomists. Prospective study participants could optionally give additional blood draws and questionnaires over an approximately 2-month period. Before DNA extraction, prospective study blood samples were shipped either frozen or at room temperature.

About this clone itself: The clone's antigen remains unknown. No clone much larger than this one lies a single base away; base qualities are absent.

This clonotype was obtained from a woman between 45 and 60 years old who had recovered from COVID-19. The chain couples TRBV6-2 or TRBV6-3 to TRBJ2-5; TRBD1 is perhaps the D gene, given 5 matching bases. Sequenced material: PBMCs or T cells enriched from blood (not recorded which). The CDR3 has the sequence CASSYSGPQETQYF. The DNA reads TGTGCCAGCAGTTACTCGGGGCCGCAAGAGACCCAGTACTTC.